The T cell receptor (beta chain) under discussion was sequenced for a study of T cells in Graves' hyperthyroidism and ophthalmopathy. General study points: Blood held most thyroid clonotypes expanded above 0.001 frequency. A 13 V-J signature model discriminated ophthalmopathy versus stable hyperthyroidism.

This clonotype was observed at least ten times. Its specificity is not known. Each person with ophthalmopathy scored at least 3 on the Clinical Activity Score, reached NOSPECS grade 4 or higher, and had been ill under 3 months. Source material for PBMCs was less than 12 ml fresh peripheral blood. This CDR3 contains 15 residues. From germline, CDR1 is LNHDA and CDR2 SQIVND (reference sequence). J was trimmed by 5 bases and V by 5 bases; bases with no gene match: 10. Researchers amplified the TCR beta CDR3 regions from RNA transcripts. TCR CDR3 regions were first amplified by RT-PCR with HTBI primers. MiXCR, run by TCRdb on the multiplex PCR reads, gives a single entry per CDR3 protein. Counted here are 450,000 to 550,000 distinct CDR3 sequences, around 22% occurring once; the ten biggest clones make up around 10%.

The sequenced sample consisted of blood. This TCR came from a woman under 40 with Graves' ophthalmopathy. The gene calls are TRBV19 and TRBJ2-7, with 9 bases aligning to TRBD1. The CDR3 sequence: CASSLTADRGHEQYF. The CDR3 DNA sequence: TGTGCCAGTAGTCTGACCGCGGACAGGGGACACGAGCAGTACTTC.